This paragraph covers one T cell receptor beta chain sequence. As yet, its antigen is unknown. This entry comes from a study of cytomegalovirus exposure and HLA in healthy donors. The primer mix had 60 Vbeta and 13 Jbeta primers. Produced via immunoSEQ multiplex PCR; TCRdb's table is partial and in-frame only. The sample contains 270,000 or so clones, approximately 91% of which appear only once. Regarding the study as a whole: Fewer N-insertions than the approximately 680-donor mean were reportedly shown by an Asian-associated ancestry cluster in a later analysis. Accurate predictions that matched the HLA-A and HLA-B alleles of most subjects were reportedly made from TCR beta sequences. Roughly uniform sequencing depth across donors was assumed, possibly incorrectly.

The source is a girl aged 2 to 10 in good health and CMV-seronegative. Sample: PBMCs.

DNA for the CDR3: TGTGCCAGCAGTTTGCAACAGGGGTTCACTGAAGCTTTCTTT. Amino acids: CASSLQQGFTEAFF. This chain links TRBV27 with TRBJ1-1; 7 bases agree with TRBD1. Trimming cost V 3 bases and J 4 bases; bases outside gene matches: 5. This CDR3 is built from 14 residues. Per the germline V gene, CDR1 is MNHEY and CDR2 is SMNVEV (reference sequence).